This T cell receptor beta chain was documented in a study of blood T cell repertoires in COVID-19. The CDR3 consists of 16 residues. Losses at the gene ends were 1 base for V and 6 bases for J; bases not matched to a gene: 7. Germline values: CDR1 SGHRS, CDR2 YFSETQ. Original data processing: By means of reference gene primer amplification, nucleated cell counts were estimated. Clones were sequenced by immunoSEQ multiplex PCR, and TCRdb holds only the in-frame ones, with some missing. V, J and clone size reflect that table, while D and trimming were determined from the DNA. The sample carries over 200,000 clones, 88% recorded once.

The specimen sequenced was peripheral blood. The V and J genes are TRBV5-1 and TRBJ2-1, with TRBD2 matching over 10 bases. This clonotype originated in a woman aged 40 to 50 who had recovered from COVID-19. The CDR3 loop is CASSLRPSGSSNEQFF. CDR3 in DNA: TGCGCCAGCAGCTTGAGGCCTAGCGGGAGTAGCAATGAGCAGTTCTTC.